This TCR beta chain was found in a study of control samples from healthy donors and cancer patients. Sequenced by immunoSEQ multiplex PCR; TCRdb stores in-frame clones only, minus some. The table shows around 81,000 clones, with approximately 95% occurring only once. The TCR comes from a woman younger than 45 in good health. The sequenced material came from blood.

The CDR3 loop is CASSQVGKGRDYGYTF. DNA of the CDR3: TGCGCCAGCAGCCAAGTTGGGAAGGGGAGAGACTATGGCTACACCTTC. The V and J genes are TRBV4-1 and TRBJ1-2; TRBD1 might be the D (5 bases). This CDR3 has 16 residues. Trimming stripped 1 base from V and 3 bases from J, with 15 bases between. Germline V gene lookup returns CDR1 MGHRA and CDR2 YSYEKL.